Presented here are 31 T cell receptor beta chains from one specimen sequenced in a study of blood T cells in healthy people across ages. The second PCR ran about 6 to 12 cycles with a sample-barcoded 5' primer and J-beta primers. TCRdb redid the calling of the 5' RACE reads with MiXCR, one entry per CDR3 protein. The table lists hundreds of thousands of distinct CDR3 sequences, approximately 48% of them singletons. The sequencing sample was made of blood. The receptor set was obtained from a man aged 55 to 70 in good health.

The chain combines TRBV3-1 with TRBJ2-3, with D perhaps TRBD1 or TRBD2 (5 bases each). CDR3 length equals 16 residues. CDR1 is LGHDT, CDR2 YNNKEL, per germline (reference sequence). With 0 bases removed from V and 8 bases from J, the gap between germline ends came to 18 bases. The DNA of the CDR3 is TGTGCCAGCAGCCAAGAGAGGCTAGCCGAAGGGGTTACGCAGTATTTT. It is translated as CASSQERLAEGVTQYF.

The chain carries TRBV3-1 and TRBJ2-3, with unresolved D. CDR1 LGHDT and CDR2 YNNKEL come from the germline V gene (reference sequence). V lost 1 base and J 14 bases, leaving 16 bases between the germline ends. This CDR3 is built from 13 residues. This CDR3 reads CASSQGLVGYAYF. Here the CDR3 DNA reads TGTGCCAGCAGCCAAGGGTTAGTAGGATACGCGTATTTT.

This clonotype was counted a few times. The CDR3 DNA follows: TGTGCCTGGAGTGTAGGGGGGTCTGGGGCCAACGTCCTGACTTTC. Encoded protein: CAWSVGGSGANVLTF. The rearrangement joins TRBV30 to TRBJ2-6; D may correspond to TRBD1 or TRBD2 (6 bases each). This CDR3 is 15 amino acids long. Germline loops: CDR1 GTSNPN, CDR2 SVGIG (reference sequence). Trimming shortened V by 0 bases and J by 1 base, and 7 bases separated the two germline ends.

This clonotype was detected once. V and J are TRBV6-2 or TRBV6-3 and TRBJ2-1, with TRBD1 as a possible D gene (6 bases). Trimming removed 6 bases at V and 9 bases at J, with 12 bases between. CDR3 length: 12 residues. Germline CDR1 reads MNHEY; CDR2 reads SVGEGT. CDR3: CASRHTGSEQFF. The CDR3 DNA follows: TGTGCCAGCAGACACACAGGGAGTGAGCAGTTCTTC.

On this clonotype: Possible read error: a much larger clone is one base away. J is TRBJ2-5 and V is TRBV7-2; the D gene is possibly TRBD2 (6 bases). Germline V CDR1 and CDR2: SGHTA, FQGNSA. The CDR3 contains 13 residues. CDR3 DNA: TGTGCCAGCAGTCGGGGGTACCAAGAGACCCGGTACTTC. Protein: CASSRGYQETRYF. The full variable domain, with the rest looked up from reference TRBV7-2 and TRBJ2-5, is GAGVSQSPSNKVTEKGKDVELRCDPISGHTALYWYRQSLGQGLEFLIYFQGNSAPDKSGLPSDRFSAERTGGSVSTLTIQRTQQEDSAVYLCASSRGYQETRYFGPGTRLLVL.

The V gene is TRBV29-1, the J gene TRBJ2-1; 8 nucleotides align to TRBD2. Germline trimming cut 7 bases from V and 1 base from J; bases unmatched to any gene: 6. Germline V CDR1 and CDR2: SQVTM, ANQGSEA. The CDR3 is 14 residues long. CDR3 residues: CSAPIAGSYNEQFF. The CDR3 region has the DNA TGCAGCGCCCCTATAGCGGGATCCTACAATGAGCAGTTCTTC.

The rearrangement links TRBV7-9 to TRBJ2-1, with a possible D match to TRBD1 (6 bases). Germline V lookup: CDR1 SEHNR, CDR2 FQNEAQ (reference sequence). Between the trimmed V and J ends, which lost 1 base and 7 bases, there was a span of 23 bases. The CDR3 has 18 amino acids. The CDR3: CASSLGLEIGIQGNEQFF. In DNA, the CDR3 is TGTGCCAGCAGCTTAGGTCTCGAAATCGGGATTCAGGGGAATGAGCAGTTCTTC.

On this clonotype itself: A much larger clone differs from this one at a single base, so this may be a read error. The chain is built from TRBV29-1 and TRBJ2-1, with no clear D. Germline V gene sequence: CDR1 SQVTM, CDR2 ANQGSEA. With 3 bases removed from V and 13 bases from J, the gap between germline ends came to 16 bases. The CDR3 is made up of 12 amino acids. DNA of the CDR3: TGCAGCGTTGAGCACCGCCAAGAGACCCAGTTCTTC. Translating gives CSVEHRQETQFF.

The rearrangement uses TRBV6-1 and TRBJ2-3; D call uncertain. V lost 7 bases and J 0 bases, leaving 14 bases between the germline ends. Germline CDR1 MNHNS, CDR2 SASEGT. The CDR3 length is 15 residues. In DNA, the CDR3 is TGTGCCAGCACTATCCTCCGGGCAAGCACAGATACGCAGTATTTT. This encodes CASTILRASTDTQYF.

The chain combines TRBV4-1 with TRBJ1-1; no firm D call. The CDR3 contains 15 residues. Germline-derived CDR1 and CDR2 are MGHRA and YSYEKL. Trimming removed 1 base at V and 1 base at J, with 10 bases between. The CDR3 is CASSQVMSPNTEAFF. As DNA, the CDR3 is TGCGCCAGCAGCCAAGTGATGTCTCCGAACACTGAAGCTTTCTTT.

This chain joins TRBV12-3 or TRBV12-4 and TRBJ1-2; tentatively, D is TRBD1 (5 bases). Trimming took 5 bases from V and 0 from J, leaving 19 bases between them. The CDR3 has 17 amino acids. CDR3 protein: CASSQSSGLLANYGYTF. The CDR3 nucleotides are TGTGCCAGCAGTCAGTCGTCGGGACTATTAGCTAACTATGGCTACACCTTC.

This clonotype was recorded a few times. The chain is built from TRBV5-1 and TRBJ2-1; 11 bases align to TRBD2. J lost 10 bases, V lost 4 bases, and 10 bases had no gene match. Germline V lookup: CDR1 SGHRS, CDR2 YFSETQ. The CDR3 loop spans 15 amino acids. CDR3 sequence: CASSKTSGAAGEQFF. In DNA form, the CDR3 reads TGCGCCAGCAGCAAGACTAGCGGGGCCGCCGGAGAGCAGTTCTTC.

This chain links TRBV5-6 with TRBJ1-2; D unclear. The length of the CDR3 is 16 residues. V lost 0 bases, J lost 1 base, and 13 bases lay in between. The germline CDR1 and CDR2 sequences are SGHDT and YYEEEE. CDR3 sequence (DNA): TGTGCCAGCAGCTTGGTTGGAGACCCAGTTAACTATGGCTACACCTTC. It is translated as CASSLVGDPVNYGYTF.

Turning to this clonotype: The junction shows a germline mismatch at one end, possibly a read error. The rearrangement links TRBV20-1 to TRBJ2-3; D tentatively reads TRBD1 or TRBD2 (6 bases each). CDR3 length: 12 residues. Germline CDR1 is DFQATT and CDR2 is SNEGSKA (reference sequence). The CDR3 coding sequence is TGCAGTCTATGGGGGGACACAGGTACGCAGTATTTT. It is translated as CSLWGDTGTQYF.

This chain joins TRBV5-5 and TRBJ1-6; no clear D. The germline V gene has CDR1 SGHKS and CDR2 YYEKEE (reference sequence). Trimming took 0 bases from V and 10 from J, leaving 11 bases between them. This CDR3 is 14 amino acids long. The CDR3 DNA is TGTGCCAGCAGCTTGGCCGGATTGAAGTCACCCCTCCACTTT. Translating it yields CASSLAGLKSPLHF.

The V gene is TRBV4-1, the J gene TRBJ2-1; no clear D. The assigned J gene may be wrong: the sequence end matches TRBJ2-7 better. The germline V gene encodes CDR1 MGHRA and CDR2 YSYEKL. CDR3 size: 16 residues. The CDR3 nucleotides read TGCGCCAGCAGCCAAGCGGCGCTAAGCTCCTACAATGAGCAGTACTTC. Its protein is CASSQAALSSYNEQYF.

The V gene is TRBV28, the J gene TRBJ2-3; D could derive from TRBD1 or TRBD2 (5 bases each). The CDR3 contains 12 residues. Trimming took 8 bases from V and 4 from J, leaving 10 bases between them. The germline V gene has CDR1 MDHEN and CDR2 SYDVKM. This CDR3 is CASRGPADTQYF. The CDR3 coding sequence is TGTGCCAGCCGGGGACCGGCAGATACGCAGTATTTT. The entire variable domain, with the rest obtained from reference TRBV28 and TRBJ2-3, is as follows: DVKVTQSSRYLVKRTGEKVFLECVQDMDHENMFWYRQDPGLGLRLIYFSYDVKMKEKGDIPEGYSVSREKKERFSLILESASTNQTSMYLCASRGPADTQYFGPGTRLTVL.

This chain links TRBV14 with TRBJ2-5; TRBD1 might be the D (5 bases). V was clipped by 4 bases and J by 2 bases, with 14 bases between them. CDR3 size: 15 residues. CDR1 and CDR2 (germline): SGHDN, FVKESK. The CDR3, as DNA: TGTGCCAGCAGCCTTGGACATTCGTGGCAAGAGACCCAGTACTTC. Its protein product is CASSLGHSWQETQYF.

V is TRBV6-1 and J is TRBJ2-1, with 8 nucleotides matching TRBD2. The CDR3 totals 15 residues. Losses at the gene ends were 2 bases for V and 8 bases for J; bases not matched to a gene: 8. CDR1 is MNHNS, CDR2 SASEGT, per germline. CDR3 in amino acids: CASSELADGGDEQFF. DNA of the CDR3: TGTGCCAGCAGTGAATTGGCAGACGGGGGGGATGAGCAGTTCTTC.

Here the CDR3 reads CASSLIGTLNEQFF. Here the CDR3 DNA reads TGTGCCAGCAGCTTGATCGGGACGCTCAATGAGCAGTTCTTC. The rearrangement links TRBV5-4 to TRBJ2-1; D possibly matches TRBD1 or TRBD2 (5 bases each). This CDR3 contains 14 residues. Looked up from germline, CDR1 is SGHNT and CDR2 is YYREEE (reference sequence). The ends were cut back, 1 base at V and 6 bases at J, with 11 bases in the middle.

J is TRBJ2-7 and V is TRBV20-1, with TRBD2 matching over 9 bases. CDR3 size: 15 residues. With V trimmed by 3 bases and J by 0 bases, 6 bases remained unmatched. Germline CDR1 is DFQATT and CDR2 is SNEGSKA (reference sequence). The CDR3 sequence is CSASNPGLASYEQYF. In DNA form, the CDR3 reads TGCAGTGCTAGTAATCCGGGACTAGCCTCCTACGAGCAGTACTTC.

This clonotype was detected many times. This chain connects TRBV4-1 to TRBJ1-1, with TRBD1 identical over 7 bases. This CDR3 comprises 16 residues. Trimming cost V 1 base and J 5 bases; bases outside gene matches: 10. Germline assignment: CDR1 MGHRA and CDR2 YSYEKL. The CDR3 bases are TGCGCCAGCAGCCAAGTACTACAGGGGAGGAGGACTGAAGCTTTCTTT. This encodes CASSQVLQGRRTEAFF.

This clonotype was counted a few times. This chain connects TRBV29-1 to TRBJ2-1; TRBD1 matches 7 bases. The CDR3 runs to 13 residues. CDR1 is SQVTM and CDR2 is ANQGSEA in the germline V gene. With 4 bases clipped from V and 4 bases from J, the junction kept 4 bases outside the gene matches. The CDR3 loop reads CSVVTGPYNEQFF. CDR3 in DNA: TGCAGCGTTGTGACAGGGCCATACAATGAGCAGTTCTTC.

This clonotype has only a few counts. The rearrangement joins TRBV20-1 to TRBJ2-3; 8 bases fit TRBD2. From germline, CDR1 is DFQATT and CDR2 SNEGSKA (reference sequence). The CDR3 is made up of 15 amino acids. Trimming cost V 2 bases and J 4 bases; bases outside gene matches: 8. The CDR3 protein is CSARPTGGAADTQYF. The CDR3 DNA sequence: TGCAGTGCTAGACCGACGGGGGGGGCCGCAGATACGCAGTATTTT.

This clonotype was observed a handful of times. This rearrangement joins TRBV7-9 to TRBJ2-5; no reliable D call. Trimming shortened V by 7 bases and J by 4 bases, and 10 bases separated the two germline ends. The germline gives CDR1 SEHNR, CDR2 FQNEAQ (reference sequence). CDR3 size: 12 residues. CDR3 DNA: TGTGCCAGCACCCGAGGTGGAGAGACCCAGTACTTC. Protein product: CASTRGGETQYF.

The rearrangement links TRBV27 to TRBJ1-5; no reliable D call. Germline V gene sequence: CDR1 MNHEY, CDR2 SMNVEV (reference sequence). CDR3 length: 13 amino acids. V was cut by 2 bases and J by 11 bases, with 13 bases left in between. DNA of the CDR3: TGTGCCAGCAGTTTACCCGGCAGCTCTTCCCAGCATTTT. It translates to CASSLPGSSSQHF.

This clonotype was counted between two and nine times. This rearrangement joins TRBV5-1 to TRBJ2-3, with TRBD2 matching 7 bases. Looked up from germline, CDR1 is SGHRS and CDR2 is YFSETQ. The CDR3 has 15 residues. Losses at the gene ends were 0 bases for V and 5 bases for J; bases not matched to a gene: 6. The CDR3 protein is CASSLDTGGGDTQYF. DNA of the CDR3: TGCGCCAGCAGCTTGGATACGGGCGGGGGAGATACGCAGTATTTT.

This clonotype appeared many times. The V gene is TRBV20-1, the J gene TRBJ2-1; 8 bases are a match to TRBD2. Germline V lookup: CDR1 DFQATT, CDR2 SNEGSKA (reference sequence). This CDR3 spans 14 amino acids. V was clipped by 6 bases and J by 8 bases; unmatched bases: 12. The CDR3 nucleotides are TGCAGTGCCGGCCCCTTGCGTAGCGGGGATGAGCAGTTCTTC. This gives the protein CSAGPLRSGDEQFF.

The chain couples TRBV6-2 or TRBV6-3 to TRBJ2-1, with TRBD1 matching 9 bases. The DNA end favors TRBJ2-7, so the J call may be wrong. This CDR3 is 13 amino acids long. Per germline, CDR1 MNHEY and CDR2 SVGEGT. CDR3 DNA: TGTGCCAGCAGCCCACAGGGGGCCAATGAGCAGTACTTC. Its protein product is CASSPQGANEQYF.

The chain combines TRBV7-8 with TRBJ2-1; 9 bases fit TRBD1. The CDR3 totals 16 residues. Germline V gives CDR1 SGHVS, CDR2 FQNEAQ. The trim removed 5 bases at V and 5 bases at J, leaving 10 bases unmatched. In DNA form, the CDR3 reads TGTGCCAGCAGCCTAACCCGGGGACAGGGAAACAATGAGCAGTTCTTC. Its translation: CASSLTRGQGNNEQFF.

This clonotype came up many times. The chain links TRBV10-3 to TRBJ2-7, with D possibly being TRBD2 (7 bases). Germline V lookup: CDR1 ENHRY, CDR2 SYGVKD. CDR3 length equals 18 residues. Trimming took off 2 bases at V and 2 bases at J, with 22 bases between the two ends. Here the CDR3 reads CAISEPNGGPSEAYEQYF. The CDR3, as DNA: TGTGCCATCAGTGAGCCAAACGGGGGGCCCTCCGAAGCCTACGAGCAGTACTTC.